These T cell receptor beta chains were read from a single sample in a study of siplizumab effects on memory and regulatory T cells. Profiling relied on immunoSEQ multiplex PCR, and the TCRdb table lists in-frame clones only, not all of them. Of approximately 94,000 clones listed, 91% are singletons. The specimen sequenced was CD4+ T cells sorted from blood. These receptors were obtained from a human donor in good health. CDR3s include the opening cysteine and the closing phenylalanine or tryptophan. The D gene is left open where the match is weak. Rows may omit the clone size; those that give it use once, few, many or a size class.

J gene: TRBJ2-1; V gene: TRBV18; clone size: NA; D gene: NA; CDR3 DNA: TGTGCCAGCTCACCAGGCGGGGGCCGCTTCAATGAGCAGTTCTTC; CDR3 protein: CASSPGGGRFNEQFF
J gene: TRBJ1-5; V gene: TRBV6-1; clone size: once; D gene: NA; CDR3 DNA: TGTGCCAGCAGTGAAACGGGGGTAGGTCAGCCCCAGCATTTT; CDR3 protein: CASSETGVGQPQHF
J gene: TRBJ1-2; V gene: TRBV7-2; clone size: NA; D gene: NA; CDR3 DNA: TGTGCCAGCAGCTTAGACCCCCGGGCCGGGACGGTTAACTATGGCTACACCTTC; CDR3 protein: CASSLDPRAGTVNYGYTF
J gene: TRBJ1-5; V gene: TRBV6-6; clone size: once; D gene: TRBD1; CDR3 DNA: TGTGCCAGCAGTGGGGACAGGGGAAGCAATCAGCCCCAGCATTTT; CDR3 protein: CASSGDRGSNQPQHF
J gene: TRBJ2-1; V gene: TRBV9; clone size: once; D gene: TRBD2; CDR3 DNA: TGTGCCAGCAGCGTCGGGACTAGTGGCCATGAGCAGTTCTTC; CDR3 protein: CASSVGTSGHEQFF
J gene: TRBJ2-7; V gene: TRBV1; clone size: NA; D gene: NA; CDR3 DNA: TGCACCAGCAGCCAAGATCAATACAGGTGGGCTTTCTACGAGCAGTACTTC; CDR3 protein: CTSSQDQYRWAFYEQYF
J gene: TRBJ1-2; V gene: TRBV2; clone size: NA; D gene: NA; CDR3 DNA: TGTGCCAGCGTCTTAGGCGAGGTCGGCTACACCTTC; CDR3 protein: CASVLGEVGYTF
J gene: TRBJ1-5; V gene: TRBV4-1; clone size: NA; D gene: NA; CDR3 DNA: TGCGCCAGCAGCCAAGATCTTGGCAATCAGCCCCAGCATTTT; CDR3 protein: CASSQDLGNQPQHF
J gene: TRBJ1-5; V gene: TRBV25-1; clone size: NA; D gene: NA; CDR3 DNA: TGTGCCAGCAGTACGGGGCAGGGTCAGCCCCAGCATTTT; CDR3 protein: CASSTGQGQPQHF
J gene: TRBJ1-5; V gene: TRBV7-9; clone size: NA; D gene: NA; CDR3 DNA: TGTGCCAGCAGCGGGCGCGATCAGCCCCAGCATTTT; CDR3 protein: CASSGRDQPQHF
J gene: TRBJ2-3; V gene: TRBV19; clone size: once; D gene: NA; CDR3 DNA: TGTGCCAGTAGTATAGATCGGACAGATACGCAGTATTTT; CDR3 protein: CASSIDRTDTQYF
J gene: TRBJ1-1; V gene: TRBV30; clone size: NA; D gene: NA; CDR3 DNA: TGTGCCTGGAACAGGGACACTGAAGCTTTCTTT; CDR3 protein: CAWNRDTEAFF
J gene: TRBJ1-5; V gene: TRBV18; clone size: NA; D gene: NA; CDR3 DNA: TGTGCCAGCTCACCACGGGAGGGCGGGGGCAATCAGCCCCAGCATTTT; CDR3 protein: CASSPREGGGNQPQHF
J gene: TRBJ2-1; V gene: TRBV5-1; clone size: once; D gene: TRBD2; CDR3 DNA: TGCGCCAGCAGCCCCCTCGCGGGGGGATACAATGAGCAGTTCTTC; CDR3 protein: CASSPLAGGYNEQFF
J gene: TRBJ1-1; V gene: TRBV4-3; clone size: NA; D gene: NA; CDR3 DNA: TGCGCCAGCAGCCAAGCGACCTCGACAGAGTGGGCTTTCTTT; CDR3 protein: CASSQATSTEWAFF
J gene: TRBJ2-7; V gene: TRBV30; clone size: NA; D gene: TRBD2; CDR3 DNA: TGTGCCTGGAGTCTTGGTCTAGCGGGGGTCTATTCCTACGAGCAGTACTTC; CDR3 protein: CAWSLGLAGVYSYEQYF
J gene: TRBJ2-2; V gene: TRBV7-2; clone size: NA; D gene: NA; CDR3 DNA: TGTGCCAGCATCTTACAGGGCACGGTATACGCCGGGGAGCTGTTTTTT; CDR3 protein: CASILQGTVYAGELFF
J gene: TRBJ1-2; V gene: TRBV6-5; clone size: NA; D gene: NA; CDR3 DNA: TGTGCCAGCAGTAGGACGAACTATGGCTACACCTTC; CDR3 protein: CASSRTNYGYTF
J gene: TRBJ1-2; V gene: TRBV2; clone size: NA; D gene: NA; CDR3 DNA: TGTGCCAGCAGCTCAGACAGCCGCTGGTATGGCTACACCTTC; CDR3 protein: CASSSDSRWYGYTF
J gene: TRBJ2-1; V gene: TRBV7-2; clone size: NA; D gene: TRBD1; CDR3 DNA: TGTGCCAGCACCTCCCGGGACAGGGGATCCAATGAGCAGTTCTTC; CDR3 protein: CASTSRDRGSNEQFF
J gene: TRBJ2-3; V gene: TRBV7-2; clone size: NA; D gene: NA; CDR3 DNA: TGTGCCAGCAGCTTAGGTCTAGCGTTACCATTAGATACGCAGTATTTT; CDR3 protein: CASSLGLALPLDTQYF
J gene: TRBJ1-2; V gene: TRBV7-2; clone size: NA; D gene: TRBD1; CDR3 DNA: TGTGCCAGCCGGCCAGGGGGCGCCTATGGCTACACCTTC; CDR3 protein: CASRPGGAYGYTF
J gene: TRBJ2-3; V gene: TRBV29-1; clone size: NA; D gene: TRBD2; CDR3 DNA: TGCAGCGCCTCCGGCGGACTAGGAAGCACAGATACGCAGTATTTT; CDR3 protein: CSASGGLGSTDTQYF
J gene: TRBJ2-2; V gene: TRBV19; clone size: NA; D gene: NA; CDR3 DNA: TGTGCCAGTATTCCTCAGGCTCCGGTCTCCGGGGAGCTGTTTTTT; CDR3 protein: CASIPQAPVSGELFF
J gene: TRBJ1-3; V gene: TRBV11-2; clone size: NA; D gene: NA; CDR3 DNA: TGTGCCAGCAGCTTAGACCCCACTGGAAACACCATATATTTT; CDR3 protein: CASSLDPTGNTIYF
J gene: TRBJ2-3; V gene: TRBV29-1; clone size: NA; D gene: NA; CDR3 DNA: TGCAGCGTTCGCCAGGGGACCCCAGATACGCAGTATTTT; CDR3 protein: CSVRQGTPDTQYF
J gene: TRBJ2-7; V gene: TRBV2; clone size: NA; D gene: NA; CDR3 DNA: TGTGCCAGCAGTGAGTATAGGGGATCGGGCGAGCAGTACTTC; CDR3 protein: CASSEYRGSGEQYF
J gene: TRBJ1-5; V gene: TRBV6-5; clone size: few; D gene: NA; CDR3 DNA: TGTGCCAGCAGCCAGGGAAGTCAGCCCCAGCATTTT; CDR3 protein: CASSQGSQPQHF
J gene: TRBJ2-6; V gene: TRBV11-2; clone size: NA; D gene: NA; CDR3 DNA: TGTGCCAGCAGCTGGGTTTCACTTGGTGCTGGGGCCAACGTCCTGACTTTC; CDR3 protein: CASSWVSLGAGANVLTF
J gene: TRBJ2-3; V gene: TRBV7-9; clone size: NA; D gene: NA; CDR3 DNA: TGTGCCAGCAGCCTTTACGAGGACACAGATACGCAGTATTTT; CDR3 protein: CASSLYEDTDTQYF
J gene: TRBJ2-7; V gene: TRBV7-6; clone size: once; D gene: TRBD1; CDR3 DNA: TGTGCCAGCAGCTTAGTCGGACAGGGTCTCGACGAGCAGTACTTC; CDR3 protein: CASSLVGQGLDEQYF
J gene: TRBJ2-7; V gene: TRBV14; clone size: NA; D gene: NA; CDR3 DNA: TGTGCCAGCAGCCAAGTTGGATACGAGCAGTACTTC; CDR3 protein: CASSQVGYEQYF
J gene: TRBJ2-5; V gene: TRBV5-1; clone size: few; D gene: NA; CDR3 DNA: TGCGCCAGCAGCTTCAGTGGGGGGAGGGAGACCCAGTACTTC; CDR3 protein: CASSFSGGRETQYF
J gene: TRBJ2-1; V gene: TRBV10-3; clone size: NA; D gene: TRBD2; CDR3 DNA: TGTGCCATCAGTGCAGTACTAGCGGGGGATAGCTCCTACAATGAGCAGTTCTTC; CDR3 protein: CAISAVLAGDSSYNEQFF
J gene: TRBJ1-2; V gene: TRBV6-1; clone size: NA; D gene: NA; CDR3 DNA: TGTGCCAGCCCCTCGGTTTCAGGGGCCTCCTATGGCTACACCTTC; CDR3 protein: CASPSVSGASYGYTF
J gene: TRBJ1-3; V gene: TRBV12-5; clone size: NA; D gene: NA; CDR3 DNA: TGTGCTAGTGGTCGAGGGGGGTCTGGAAACACCATATATTTT; CDR3 protein: CASGRGGSGNTIYF
J gene: TRBJ2-2; V gene: TRBV4-2; clone size: NA; D gene: TRBD1; CDR3 DNA: TGTGCCAGCAGCCAAGTACTTGGACAGGGGCCTAACACCGGGGAGCTGTTTTTT; CDR3 protein: CASSQVLGQGPNTGELFF